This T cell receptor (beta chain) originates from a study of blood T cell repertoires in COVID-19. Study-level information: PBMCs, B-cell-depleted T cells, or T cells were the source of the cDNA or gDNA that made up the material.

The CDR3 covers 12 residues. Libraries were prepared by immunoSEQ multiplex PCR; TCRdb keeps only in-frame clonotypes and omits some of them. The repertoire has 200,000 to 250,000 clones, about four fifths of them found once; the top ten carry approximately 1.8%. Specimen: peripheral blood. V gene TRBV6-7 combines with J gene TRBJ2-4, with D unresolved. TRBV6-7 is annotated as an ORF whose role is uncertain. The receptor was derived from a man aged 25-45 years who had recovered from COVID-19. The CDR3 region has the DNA TGTCAACTGATAGTAACCAAAAACATTCAGTACTTC. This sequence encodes CQLIVTKNIQYF.